The sequence of this T cell receptor (beta chain) was determined in a study of shared clonotypes between healthy human individuals. Findings and limits, study-wide: Memory subsets had estimated richness that was generally smaller than that of naive subsets.

Regarding this clone: Its cognate antigen is unknown.

Per the original methods: Junction-only immunoSEQ data arrived without quality scores, meaning filtering differed. Sequencing used immunoSEQ multiplex PCR; TCRdb keeps in-frame clones, though not all of them. V, J and clone size are those of that table, while D and trimming were read from the DNA. Of about 2.1 million clones in the sample, roughly 91% are singletons; the top ten hold over 1.5%. Naive CD8 cells lacked CD45RO and underwent positive selection for CCR7, leaving out terminally differentiated effector memory CD45RA+ cells. What was sequenced was naive CD8+ T cells from PBMCs. The source is a man in his late teens or twenties in good health. Some clones in this sample may be carry-over from other donors' samples.

The CDR3 loop reads CASSAWAGPTDTQYF. CDR3 in DNA: TGTGCCAGCAGCGCGTGGGCGGGACCGACAGATACGCAGTATTTT. This rearrangement joins TRBV7-9 to TRBJ2-3; a weak D match, TRBD2 (6 bases). V was trimmed by 5 bases and J by 3 bases, leaving 15 bases between them. The CDR3 length is 15 residues. Germline lookup yields CDR1 SEHNR and CDR2 FQNEAQ (reference sequence).